This T cell receptor beta chain was recovered during a study of blood T cell repertoires in COVID-19. About the research overall: COVID-19 samples from acute and convalescent phases originated in the United States, Italy and Spain.

In the study's own analysis: By means of reference gene primer amplification, nucleated cell counts were estimated. Libraries were prepared by immunoSEQ multiplex PCR; TCRdb keeps only in-frame clonotypes and omits some of them. The V and J calls and clone size were taken over from that table, and D and trimming were inferred from the DNA. The sample lists about 210,000 clones; about 90% were seen once. Self-reported history from a screening survey and questionnaire set each donor's cohort. Donors of Cohort 3 who recovered were those that had two negative PCRs, clearance, or symptom resolution. CDR3 length: 14 residues. V trimming: 3 bases; J trimming: 7 bases; junction bases outside the gene matches: 8. The germline CDR1 and CDR2 sequences are SQVTM and ANQGSEA.

The TCR originated in a man in his thirties or forties who had recovered from COVID-19. The sample comprised PBMCs or T cells enriched from blood (not recorded which). This sequence joins TRBV29-1 and TRBJ1-2; 10 bases fit TRBD1. The CDR3 spells CSVDVAGQGFGYTF. DNA for the CDR3: TGCAGCGTTGACGTTGCGGGACAGGGGTTTGGCTACACCTTC.